These 8 T cell receptor beta chains were sequenced from one sample in a study of T cell changes during pregnancy in multiple sclerosis. Assay used: immunoSEQ multiplex PCR; TCRdb lists only in-frame clones, some missing. The sample carries approximately 96,000 clones, 90% to 95% recorded once. Here the sequenced sample was peripheral blood, taken after pregnancy. These receptors originate from a female donor in good health, enrolled as a control in a pregnancy study.

The chain joins TRBV7-8 to TRBJ2-7, with TRBD2 matching 9 bases. Trimming took 5 bases from V and 6 from J; bases not matched to a gene: 11. CDR3 length: 15 residues. CDR1 is SGHVS and CDR2 is FQNEAQ in the germline V gene. CDR3 in amino acids: CASSPEASGIAEQYF. DNA of the CDR3: TGTGCCAGCAGCCCAGAGGCTAGCGGGATAGCCGAGCAGTACTTC.

The gene calls are TRBV2 and TRBJ1-2, with a weak D call TRBD1 (6 bases). The V end lost 4 bases, the J end lost 7 bases, and 13 bases lay between the germline ends. The CDR3 has 13 residues. Per the germline V gene, CDR1 is SNHLY and CDR2 is FYNNEI. CDR3 nucleotides: TGTGCCAGCAGTGCGCAGGGGAAGCGTGGCTACACCTTC. Protein sequence: CASSAQGKRGYTF.

The chain uses TRBV7-6 and TRBJ2-1; 10 bases are a match to TRBD2. Germline CDR1 is SGHVS and CDR2 is FNYEAQ. J lost 7 bases, V lost 3 bases, and 12 bases had no gene match. This CDR3 has 17 residues. The CDR3 protein is CASSFASGSFVVNEQFF. Written as DNA, the CDR3 is TGTGCCAGCAGCTTTGCTAGCGGGAGTTTCGTTGTGAATGAGCAGTTCTTC. Variable domain in full (rest from reference TRBV7-6 and TRBJ2-1): GAGVSQSPRYKVTKRGQDVALRCDPISGHVSLYWYRQALGQGPEFLTYFNYEAQQDKSGLPNDRFSAERPEGSISTLTIQRTEQRDSAMYRCASSFASGSFVVNEQFFGPGTRLTVL.

This clone was seen once. The chain is built from TRBV18 and TRBJ2-1; 7 bases align to TRBD1. The ends lost 5 bases at V and 5 bases at J; junction bases unmatched: 12. This CDR3 has 16 residues. Germline assignment: CDR1 KGHSH and CDR2 LQKENI. The CDR3 DNA reads TGTGCCAGCTCAACGAAGGGGGCCTTGTTTGACAATGAGCAGTTCTTC. Protein sequence: CASSTKGALFDNEQFF.

The sample holds one count of this clone. This chain uses TRBV28 with TRBJ1-2; no definite D call. Germline CDR1 reads MDHEN; CDR2 reads SYDVKM. The V end was cut by 4 bases, the J end by 0 bases, with 6 bases between. The CDR3 is made up of 13 amino acids. As DNA, the CDR3 is TGTGCCAGCAGTTCGGGATCTAACTATGGCTACACCTTC. This encodes CASSSGSNYGYTF.

This sequence joins TRBV5-4 and TRBJ2-7, with TRBD1 as a possible D gene (6 bases). Trimming removed 3 bases at V and 2 bases at J, with 12 bases between. Germline CDR1 reads SGHNT; CDR2 reads YYREEE (reference sequence). The CDR3 contains 14 residues. Written as DNA, the CDR3 is TGTGCCAGCAGCTCATCGGACAGCGCCTACGAGCAGTACTTC. Amino acids: CASSSSDSAYEQYF.

This clone came up a few times. J is TRBJ2-1 and V is TRBV11-2; 10 bases line up with TRBD2. V lost 5 bases, J lost 0 bases, and 7 bases stayed unmatched. CDR3 size: 17 residues. The germline CDR1 and CDR2 sequences are SGHAT and FQNNGV. The CDR3 sequence is CASSPNLAGGSYNEQFF. In DNA, the CDR3 is TGTGCCAGCAGCCCGAACTTAGCGGGAGGCTCCTACAATGAGCAGTTCTTC.

This CDR3 reads CASSKRQGNTGELFF. Here the CDR3 DNA reads TGTGCCAGCAGCAAGAGACAGGGGAACACCGGGGAGCTGTTTTTT. The rearrangement links TRBV5-8 to TRBJ2-2, with 7 nucleotides matching TRBD1. The J segment lost 1 base and the V segment lost 4 bases, leaving 4 bases of the junction unmatched. The CDR3 totals 15 residues. CDR1 SGHTS and CDR2 YDEGEE come from the germline V gene.